The 9 T cell receptor beta chains in this list originate from one sample, sequenced in a study of CD8+CD57+ T cells in acquired aplastic anemia. CD8+CD57+ cell expansion, shown by flow cytometry, had occurred in the patients selected for sequencing. Profiling of TCR beta VDJ combinations and CDR3 sequences used genomic DNA as template. Each CDR3 protein is one row after TCRdb ran MiXCR on the reads. The table shows about 160,000 distinct CDR3 sequences, with 47% occurring only once. What was sequenced was sorted CD4+, CD8+, or CD8+CD57+ T cells (not recorded which) from PBMCs. The receptors were gathered from a human donor with aplastic anemia.

This clonotype was observed many times. The V gene is TRBV20-1, the J gene TRBJ2-1; 7 bases align to TRBD2. CDR1 and CDR2 (germline): DFQATT, SNEGSKA (reference sequence). The ends lost 6 bases at V and 5 bases at J; junction bases unmatched: 10. CDR3 length: 14 residues. The CDR3 region is CSAPVTSANNEQFF. In nucleotides, the CDR3 is TGCAGTGCACCCGTCACTAGCGCTAACAATGAGCAGTTCTTC.

This clonotype was counted many times. A read error may produce the germline difference seen at one junction end. V usage is TRBV5-4 and J usage is TRBJ1-6; TRBD1 might be the D (5 bases). The length of the CDR3 is 16 residues. Germline V gene lookup returns CDR1 SGHNT and CDR2 YYREEE (reference sequence). CDR3 sequence: CTSSLGRVTGDSPLHF. The CDR3 DNA sequence: TGTACCAGCAGCTTGGGGAGGGTAACGGGGGATTCACCCCTCCACTTT.

The sample holds one count of this clonotype. The genes are TRBV10-3 and TRBJ2-7; maybe TRBD2 (5 bases). The CDR3 runs to 13 residues. V was cut by 10 bases and J by 6 bases, with 19 bases left in between. CDR1 and CDR2 from the germline V gene are ENHRY and SYGVKD. The DNA for the CDR3 is TGTGCCACAAATCCAACAAGCGGAGTCGAGCAGTACTTC. This gives the protein CATNPTSGVEQYF.

This clonotype has just a few counts. The chain combines TRBV7-3 with TRBJ2-2, with D unclear. Trimming took off 6 bases at V and 4 bases at J, with 6 bases between the two ends. The CDR3 consists of 12 residues. CDR1 is SGHTA and CDR2 is FQGTGA in the germline V gene. The CDR3 spells CASRQATGELFF. CDR3 DNA: TGTGCCAGCAGGCAAGCCACCGGGGAGCTGTTTTTT.

This clonotype has just a few counts. This may arise from a read error, as a much more abundant clone is one base away. V usage is TRBV25-1 and J usage is TRBJ2-7; 7 bases map to TRBD2. CDR3 length: 14 residues. The germline V gene has CDR1 MGHDK and CDR2 SYGVNS. In DNA form, the CDR3 reads TGCGCCAGCAGCGATTTGGGAGGGTACGACGAGCAGTACTTC. Residues: CASSDLGGYDEQYF.

This clonotype was seen only a few times. The chain has TRBV5-1 and TRBJ1-3; TRBD1 might be the D (6 bases). V was pared by 0 bases and J by 3 bases, with 10 bases between. Germline-derived CDR1 and CDR2 are SGHRS and YFSETQ. The CDR3 runs to 15 residues. CDR3 protein: CASSLAGGFGNTIYF. The DNA of the CDR3 is TGCGCCAGCAGCTTGGCGGGGGGCTTTGGAAACACCATATATTTT.

This chain links TRBV6-2 or TRBV6-3 with TRBJ2-3; D may match TRBD1 or TRBD2 (5 bases each). Germline V gives CDR1 MNHEY, CDR2 SVGEGT. This CDR3 has 18 amino acids. V was cut by 2 bases and J by 3 bases, with 21 bases left in between. CDR3 sequence: CASSYPTSPVGTTDTQYF. For the CDR3, the DNA is TGTGCCAGCAGTTACCCTACCTCCCCTGTAGGGACGACAGATACGCAGTATTTT.

This chain joins TRBV2 and TRBJ2-7, with 11 bases aligning to TRBD2. This CDR3 comprises 15 residues. CDR1 is SNHLY, CDR2 FYNNEI, per germline. V lost 3 bases and J lost 2; bases outside the gene matches: 3. The CDR3 region is CASSDSSGGPYEQYF. CDR3 coding DNA: TGTGCCAGCAGTGACTCTAGCGGGGGGCCCTACGAGCAGTACTTC.

This clonotype occurred once. The chain combines TRBV2 with TRBJ2-3; D is possibly TRBD2 (5 bases). Germline V gene sequence: CDR1 SNHLY, CDR2 FYNNEI. CDR3 length: 16 amino acids. V shed 7 bases and J shed 4 bases, with 21 bases lying between them. CDR3 residues: CASTEGAARGADTQYF. The CDR3 DNA is TGTGCCAGCACCGAGGGAGCAGCCAGAGGCGCAGATACGCAGTATTTT.